This T cell receptor beta chain was captured in a study of human CD4 T cells and Enterobacteriaceae (dated by TCRdb to 2020 to 2021). The study at large found these results: In ex vivo samples, clonotypes with broad cross-reactivity seemed more expanded than specific clonotypes, as 11 of 19 and 21 of 34 fell within the top 5%. The reactivity of ex vivo clonotypes was inferred solely by matching the nucleotide sequences of those clonotypes to CFSE-low cultures from the same donors.

Memory CD4+ T cells, defined as all CD4+ cells except CD45RA+CCR7+CD95- naive cells, were FACS-sorted on a FACSAria III to over 95% purity. Blood from healthy donors came from blood donation centers in Switzerland. Positive selection with CD4 and CD14 magnetic microbeads was used to enrich total CD4+ T cells and monocytes. CD8+, CD14+, CD16+, CD56+, CD19+ and CD25-bright cells were excluded prior to sorting. In a couple of blood donors, total memory CD4+ T cells were sequenced directly ex vivo to assess in vivo expansion of bacteria-reactive clonotypes. Isolation of peripheral blood mononuclear cells from donor blood was performed with Ficoll-Paque Plus. Deep-level sequencing, with a detection sensitivity of one cell in 200,000, was applied to the ex vivo total memory CD4+ samples. Genomic DNA was extracted from cell pellets with the QIAamp DNA Micro Kit, and its quantity and purity were checked by spectrophotometry. The immunoSEQ multiplex PCR assay was used to amplify TCR Vbeta CDR3 regions. The amplicons were sequenced on the Illumina HiSeq platform. The retrieved sequences were 87 nucleotides in length and included the CDR3 region. The authors processed their data as follows. A clonotype was defined as a unique productive TCR Vbeta nucleotide sequence, quantified by productive template frequency from ImmunoSEQ Analyzer V3.0. A threshold set at the top 5th percentile of each frequency-ranked repertoire was used to define expanded clonotypes. Repertoire overlap was calculated as Chao-Jaccard with the R package fossil and was visualized by nonmetric multidimensional scaling with the R package MASS. Held by TCRdb, this immuneACCESS table contains in-frame sequences only and omits some clones. Under half of the omission traces to an unresolved V gene where checked; the cause of the rest is unknown. V and J calls and clone size are copied from that table; D and trimming were computed from the DNA. The sample has just under 30,000 clones on record, 70% to 85% of them singletons. The ten most abundant clones make up around 1.8% of the sample.

Comments on this clone: It has no known antigen specificity. No clone much larger than this one lies a single base away; base qualities are absent.

The CDR3 runs 15 amino acids, cysteine and phenylalanine included. Only CDR3 DNA is held: 45 bases, read in frame from base 1. A distance of 13 bases separates the germline ends of V and J, which lose 3 bases and 3 bases respectively. The germline V gene (reference sequence) sets CDR1 to SEHNR and CDR2 to FQNEAQ. The receptor was isolated from a human donor in good health. Sequenced: memory CD4+ T cells from blood. Read against the paper, the sample's cell subset or site label means: total memory CD4 T cells sorted directly ex vivo, unstimulated. The rearrangement joined TRBV7-9 to TRBJ2-3; possibly the D gene is TRBD2, per 6 matching bases. CDR3 region: CASSFPGSGTDTQYF. The bases read TGTGCCAGCAGCTTCCCGGGTAGCGGAACAGATACGCAGTATTTT.